This T cell receptor (beta chain) was sequenced during a study of Graves' ophthalmopathy and Graves' hyperthyroidism. The study's findings and limits: A majority of expanded thyroid clonotypes exceeding 0.001 frequency were likewise present in blood.

In germline, CDR1 is PRHDT, CDR2 FYEKMQ (reference sequence). This CDR3 has 12 residues. The V end was cut by 0 bases, the J end by 6 bases, with 6 bases between. Amplified TCR beta CDR3 regions were obtained using RNA transcripts as template. HTBI primers were employed in first-round RT-PCR, then a second-round multiplex PCR followed. TCRdb re-derived calls from the multiplex PCR reads in MiXCR, one entry per CDR3 protein. The table records hundreds of thousands of distinct CDR3 sequences, 40% of them present only once. Comments on this clonotype: Antigen: not known.

Active ophthalmopathy (CAS at least 3, NOSPECS at least 4), lasting under 3 months. PBMCs were isolated by Ficoll-Paque density gradient centrifugation, using roughly 10 ml of fresh peripheral blood as the starting material. The V gene is TRBV13, the J gene TRBJ2-7; D gene uncertain. The sequencing input was peripheral blood. This receptor was identified in an adult man with Graves' ophthalmopathy. Here the CDR3 DNA reads TGTGCCAGCAGCTTAGGGGTCCTCGAGCAGTACTTC. Protein sequence: CASSLGVLEQYF.